Below are 14 T cell receptor beta chains sequenced from a single sample in a study of shared clonotypes between healthy human individuals. Here immunoSEQ multiplex PCR was the method, and the copy in TCRdb shows in-frame clones only, minus some. Altogether about 2.3 million clones are present, more than 80% being singletons, with the ten largest covering 0.39%. The sequenced sample consisted of naive CD4+ T cells from PBMCs. The subset is: CD45RA+ positively selected. The source is a young man in good health. Some clones in this sample may be carry-over from other donors' samples.

The genes are TRBV12-5 and TRBJ1-1, with TRBD1 as a possible D gene (6 bases). CDR1 is LGHNT, CDR2 FRNRAP, per germline. The CDR3 covers 14 residues. Trimming cost V 5 bases and J 1 base, with 11 bases left between them. The CDR3 protein is CASGPGQPNTEAFF. In DNA form, the CDR3 reads TGTGCTAGTGGTCCCGGACAGCCGAACACTGAAGCTTTCTTT.

This clone was seen more than once but under ten times. The gene calls are TRBV18 and TRBJ1-1; unclear D gene. The V and J ends lost 3 bases and 6 bases respectively, with 5 bases between them. The germline CDR1 and CDR2 sequences are KGHSH and LQKENI. This CDR3 comprises 11 residues. CDR3 DNA: TGTGCCAGCTCACCGTTAGCTGAAGCTTTCTTT. Translation: CASSPLAEAFF.

The rearrangement uses TRBV27 and TRBJ2-5, with 9 bases that match TRBD1. The V and J ends lost 4 bases and 8 bases, in that order; junction bases with no gene match: 5. The germline V gene encodes CDR1 MNHEY and CDR2 SMNVEV (reference sequence). The CDR3 runs to 13 residues. The CDR3 nucleotides read TGTGCCAGCAGTTCCGGGACAGGGACAACCCAGTACTTC. Its protein product is CASSSGTGTTQYF.

CDR3 DNA sequence: TGTGCCAGCAATCTCGAGGCAGGAATCACAGATACGCAGTATTTT. Amino acid sequence: CASNLEAGITDTQYF. The chain has TRBV6-1 and TRBJ2-3, with D uncertain. Germline CDR1 MNHNS, CDR2 SASEGT. The germline V and J ends were trimmed by 7 bases and 2 bases, with 16 bases remaining between them. CDR3 length equals 15 residues.

The J gene is TRBJ2-4, the V gene TRBV7-8; the D is unclear. This CDR3 comprises 13 residues. Germline values: CDR1 SGHVS, CDR2 FQNEAQ. Trimming removed 2 bases from V and 16 bases from J, with 18 bases in between. In DNA, the CDR3 is TGTGCCAGCAGCTTAAACCCTTCAAGCATGGTTTACTTC. Its protein is CASSLNPSSMVYF.

This chain connects TRBV7-2 to TRBJ2-1, with D perhaps TRBD2 (6 bases). The germline gives CDR1 SGHTA, CDR2 FQGNSA. The CDR3 spans 13 residues. V was shortened by 3 bases and J by 6 bases, with 9 bases between the two germline ends. CDR3: CASSFLAVNEQFF. CDR3 nucleotide sequence: TGTGCCAGCAGCTTTTTAGCGGTCAATGAGCAGTTCTTC. Full variable domain (rest looked up from reference TRBV7-2 and TRBJ2-1): GAGVSQSPSNKVTEKGKDVELRCDPISGHTALYWYRQSLGQGLEFLIYFQGNSAPDKSGLPSDRFSAERTGGSVSTLTIQRTQQEDSAVYLCASSFLAVNEQFFGPGTRLTVL.

This chain uses TRBV6-6 with TRBJ1-1; D may be TRBD1 (5 bases). V dropped 2 bases and J dropped 5 bases, with 15 bases sitting between them. From germline, CDR1 is MNHNY and CDR2 SVGAGI (reference sequence). CDR3 length: 15 amino acids. The CDR3 reads CASSYRGGSRTEAFF. CDR3 bases: TGTGCCAGCAGTTACCGTGGGGGGTCACGGACTGAAGCTTTCTTT.

This chain joins TRBV2 and TRBJ1-4, with no clear D. The V gene lost 6 bases and the J gene lost 7 bases, with 12 bases spanning the gap. Germline V gene sequence: CDR1 SNHLY, CDR2 FYNNEI. The CDR3 contains 13 residues. Here the CDR3 DNA reads TGTGCCAGCAGCCCCCTTGAGGGTGAAAAACTGTTTTTT. Its protein product is CASSPLEGEKLFF.

The J gene is TRBJ1-2, the V gene TRBV18; unclear D gene. This CDR3 is 15 amino acids long. The V gene lost 2 bases and the J gene lost 4 bases, with 14 bases spanning the gap. The germline CDR1 and CDR2 sequences are KGHSH and LQKENI. For the CDR3, the DNA is TGTGCCAGCTCACCAGAGCAGCAGATATCCTATGGCTACACCTTC. Protein sequence: CASSPEQQISYGYTF.

V and J are TRBV7-9 and TRBJ2-3; 10 bases are a match to TRBD2. The CDR3 length is 17 residues. From germline, CDR1 is SEHNR and CDR2 FQNEAQ (reference sequence). V was pared by 5 bases and J by 0 bases, with 8 bases of the junction left unmatched. CDR3 nucleotide sequence: TGTGCCAGCAGCGCTCGTAGCGGGAGGCCGAGCACAGATACGCAGTATTTT. It specifies CASSARSGRPSTDTQYF.

V is TRBV5-6 and J is TRBJ1-1; D gene ambiguous. This CDR3 region has 11 residues. V lost 7 bases to trimming and J lost 1 base, with 5 bases between them. Germline loops: CDR1 SGHDT, CDR2 YYEEEE. Here the CDR3 reads CASHPNTEAFF. As DNA, the CDR3 is TGTGCCAGCCACCCGAACACTGAAGCTTTCTTT.

The rearrangement joins TRBV7-9 to TRBJ2-1, with D perhaps matching TRBD2 (6 bases). V lost 5 bases to trimming and J lost 13 bases, with 15 bases between them. Germline V gene sequence: CDR1 SEHNR, CDR2 FQNEAQ (reference sequence). This CDR3 is 12 amino acids long. DNA for the CDR3: TGTGCCAGCAGCCCGTGGACGGGGGAACAGTTCTTC. Translated: CASSPWTGEQFF.

The V gene is TRBV28, the J gene TRBJ2-1; 13 nucleotides agree with TRBD2. Trimming removed 7 bases from V and 5 bases from J; junction bases left unmatched: 5. The CDR3 extends over 15 amino acids. Germline V CDR1 and CDR2: MDHEN, SYDVKM. The CDR3 region is CASTTSGRAHNEQFF. The CDR3 DNA reads as TGTGCCAGCACCACTAGCGGGAGGGCCCACAATGAGCAGTTCTTC.

The CDR3 DNA reads as TGTGCCAGCAGTGACGATATCGGGGATACGCAGTATTTT. Its protein product is CASSDDIGDTQYF. V and J are TRBV2 and TRBJ2-3; no clear D gene. With 3 bases removed from V and 6 bases from J, the gap between germline ends came to 10 bases. This CDR3 is built from 13 residues. Germline V CDR1 and CDR2: SNHLY, FYNNEI.